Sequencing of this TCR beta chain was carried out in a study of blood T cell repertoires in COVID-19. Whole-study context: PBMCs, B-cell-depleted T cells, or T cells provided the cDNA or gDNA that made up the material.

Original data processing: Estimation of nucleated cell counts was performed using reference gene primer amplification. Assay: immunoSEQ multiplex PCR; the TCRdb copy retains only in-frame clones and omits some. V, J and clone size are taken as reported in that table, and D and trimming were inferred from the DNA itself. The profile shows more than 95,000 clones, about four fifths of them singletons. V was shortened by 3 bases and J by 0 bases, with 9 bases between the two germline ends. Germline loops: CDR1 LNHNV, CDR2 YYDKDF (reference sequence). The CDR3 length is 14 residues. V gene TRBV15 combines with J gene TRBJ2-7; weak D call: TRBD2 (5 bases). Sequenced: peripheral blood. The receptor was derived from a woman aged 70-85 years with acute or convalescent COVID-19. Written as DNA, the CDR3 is TGTGCCACCAGCAGCCAGCGGCTCTCCTACGAGCAGTACTTC. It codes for CATSSQRLSYEQYF.